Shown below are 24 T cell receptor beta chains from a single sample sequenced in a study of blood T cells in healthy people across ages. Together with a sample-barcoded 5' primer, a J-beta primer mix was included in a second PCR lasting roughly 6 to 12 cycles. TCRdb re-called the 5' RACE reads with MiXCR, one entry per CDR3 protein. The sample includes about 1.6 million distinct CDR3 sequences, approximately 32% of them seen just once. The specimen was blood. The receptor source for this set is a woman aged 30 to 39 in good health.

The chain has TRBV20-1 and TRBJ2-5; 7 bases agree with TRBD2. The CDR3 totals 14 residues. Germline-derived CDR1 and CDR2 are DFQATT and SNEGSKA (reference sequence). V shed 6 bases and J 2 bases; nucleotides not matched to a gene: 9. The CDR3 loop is CSADTGGRQETQYF. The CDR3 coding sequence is TGCAGTGCAGACACGGGAGGACGTCAAGAGACCCAGTACTTC.

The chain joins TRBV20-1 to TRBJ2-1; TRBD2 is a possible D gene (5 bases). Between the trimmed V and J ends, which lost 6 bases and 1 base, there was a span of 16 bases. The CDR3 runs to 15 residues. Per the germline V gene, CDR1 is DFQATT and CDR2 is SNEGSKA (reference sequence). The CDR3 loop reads CSASGSGASYNEQFF. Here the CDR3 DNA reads TGCAGTGCCTCGGGATCGGGCGCTTCCTACAATGAGCAGTTCTTC.

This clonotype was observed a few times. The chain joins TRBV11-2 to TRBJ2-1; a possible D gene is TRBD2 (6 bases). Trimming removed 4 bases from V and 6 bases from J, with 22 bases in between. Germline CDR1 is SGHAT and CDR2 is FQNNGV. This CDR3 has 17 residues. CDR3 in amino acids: CASSSLTRDFRGNEQFF. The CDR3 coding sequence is TGTGCCAGCAGCTCCCTTACCAGGGACTTTCGCGGCAATGAGCAGTTCTTC.

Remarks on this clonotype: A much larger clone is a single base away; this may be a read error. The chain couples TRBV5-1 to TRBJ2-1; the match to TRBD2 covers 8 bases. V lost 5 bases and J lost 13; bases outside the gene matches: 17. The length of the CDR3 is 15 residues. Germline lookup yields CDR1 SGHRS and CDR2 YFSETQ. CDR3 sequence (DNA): TGCGCCAGCAGTGACGCGGGGGGCCGCCAGGAGACCCAGTTCTTC. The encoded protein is CASSDAGGRQETQFF.

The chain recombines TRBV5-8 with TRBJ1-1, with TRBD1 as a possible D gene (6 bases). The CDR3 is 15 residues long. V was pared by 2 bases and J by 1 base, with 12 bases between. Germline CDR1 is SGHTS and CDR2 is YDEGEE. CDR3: CASSFRGVRNTEAFF. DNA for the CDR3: TGTGCCAGCAGCTTTAGGGGGGTAAGGAACACTGAAGCTTTCTTT.

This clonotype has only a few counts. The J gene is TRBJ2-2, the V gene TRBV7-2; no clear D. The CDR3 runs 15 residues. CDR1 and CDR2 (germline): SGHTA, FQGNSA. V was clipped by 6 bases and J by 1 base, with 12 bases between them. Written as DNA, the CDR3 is TGTGCCAGCAGTCCAGTCACTCGGAACACCGGGGAGCTGTTTTTT. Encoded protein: CASSPVTRNTGELFF.

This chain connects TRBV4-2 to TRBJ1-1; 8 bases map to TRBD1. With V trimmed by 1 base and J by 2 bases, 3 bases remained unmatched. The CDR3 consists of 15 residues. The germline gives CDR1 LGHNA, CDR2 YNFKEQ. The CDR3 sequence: CASSQGQGANTEAFF. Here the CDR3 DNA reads TGTGCCAGCAGCCAAGGTCAGGGGGCAAACACTGAAGCTTTCTTT.

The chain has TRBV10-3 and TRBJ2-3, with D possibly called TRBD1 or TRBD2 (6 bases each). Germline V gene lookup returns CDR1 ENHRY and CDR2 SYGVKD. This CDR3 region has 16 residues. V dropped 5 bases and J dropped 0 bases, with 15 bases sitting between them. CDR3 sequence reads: CAISLWGASSTDTQYF. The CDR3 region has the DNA TGTGCCATCAGTCTTTGGGGGGCCTCTAGCACAGATACGCAGTATTTT.

The CDR3, as DNA: TGTGCCAGCAGTCCCCAGCTCGCCTATGGCTACACCTTC. This sequence encodes CASSPQLAYGYTF. The rearrangement links TRBV27 to TRBJ1-2; no definite D call. Germline CDR1 and CDR2: MNHEY and SMNVEV (reference sequence). V was clipped by 5 bases and J by 4 bases, with 11 bases between them. This CDR3 is built from 13 residues.

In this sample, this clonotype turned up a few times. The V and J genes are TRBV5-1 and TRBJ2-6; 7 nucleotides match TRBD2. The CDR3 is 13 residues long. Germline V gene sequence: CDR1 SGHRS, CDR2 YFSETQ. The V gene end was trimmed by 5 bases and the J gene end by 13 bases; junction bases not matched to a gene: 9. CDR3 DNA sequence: TGCGCCAGCAGTTTACGGGGGGACGATGTCCTGACTTTC. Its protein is CASSLRGDDVLTF.

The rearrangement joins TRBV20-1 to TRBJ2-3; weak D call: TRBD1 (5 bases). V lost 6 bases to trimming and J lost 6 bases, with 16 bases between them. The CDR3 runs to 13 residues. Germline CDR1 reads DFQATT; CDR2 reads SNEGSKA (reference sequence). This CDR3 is CSAPQGVRDTQYF. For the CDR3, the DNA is TGCAGTGCGCCGCAGGGCGTGAGGGATACGCAGTATTTT.

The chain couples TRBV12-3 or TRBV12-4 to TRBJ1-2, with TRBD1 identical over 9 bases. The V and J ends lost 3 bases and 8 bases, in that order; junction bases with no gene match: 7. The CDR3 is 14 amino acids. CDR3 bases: TGTGCCAGCAGTTTTAAGACAGGGGGAAGCGGCTACACCTTC. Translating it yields CASSFKTGGSGYTF.

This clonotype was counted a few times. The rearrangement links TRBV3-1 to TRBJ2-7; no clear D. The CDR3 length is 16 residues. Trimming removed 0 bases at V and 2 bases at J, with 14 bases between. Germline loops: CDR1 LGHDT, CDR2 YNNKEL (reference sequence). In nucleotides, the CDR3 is TGTGCCAGCAGCCAAGATCTCTCCTCGGTAACCTACGAGCAGTACTTC. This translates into CASSQDLSSVTYEQYF.

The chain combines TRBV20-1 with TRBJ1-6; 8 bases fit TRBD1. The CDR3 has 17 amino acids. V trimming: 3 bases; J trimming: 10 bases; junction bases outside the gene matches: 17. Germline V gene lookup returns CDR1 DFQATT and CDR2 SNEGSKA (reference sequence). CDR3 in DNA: TGCAGTGCTAGCTTTCGGACAGGGATCGACAGGCGGTCACCCCTCCACTTT. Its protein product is CSASFRTGIDRRSPLHF.

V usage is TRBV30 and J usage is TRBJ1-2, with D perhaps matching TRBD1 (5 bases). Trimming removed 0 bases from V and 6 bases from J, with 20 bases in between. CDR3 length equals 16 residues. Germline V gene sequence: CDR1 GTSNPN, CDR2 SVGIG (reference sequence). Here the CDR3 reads CAWSVRLQGTSNGYTF. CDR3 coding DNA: TGTGCCTGGAGTGTTAGACTGCAGGGAACGTCTAATGGCTACACCTTC.

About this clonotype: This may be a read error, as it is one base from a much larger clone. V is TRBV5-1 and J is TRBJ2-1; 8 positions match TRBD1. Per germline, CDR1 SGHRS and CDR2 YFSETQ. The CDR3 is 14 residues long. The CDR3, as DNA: TGCGCCAGTTCAACAGGGGGGAACTACAATGGGCAGTTCTTC. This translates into CASSTGGNYNGQFF.

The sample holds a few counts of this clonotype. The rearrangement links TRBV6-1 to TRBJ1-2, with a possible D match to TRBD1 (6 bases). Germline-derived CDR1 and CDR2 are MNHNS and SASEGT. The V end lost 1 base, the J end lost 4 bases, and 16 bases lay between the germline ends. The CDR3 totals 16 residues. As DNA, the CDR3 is TGTGCCAGCAGTGAAGACCCCCGCCAGGGGAGCTATGGCTACACCTTC. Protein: CASSEDPRQGSYGYTF.

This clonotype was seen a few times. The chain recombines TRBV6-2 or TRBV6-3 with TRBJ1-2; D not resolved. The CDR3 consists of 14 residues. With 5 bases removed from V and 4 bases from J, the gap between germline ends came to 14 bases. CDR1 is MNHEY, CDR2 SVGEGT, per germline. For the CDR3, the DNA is TGTGCCAGCAGTCGCTTGGGATCGGCCTATGGCTACACCTTC. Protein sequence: CASSRLGSAYGYTF.

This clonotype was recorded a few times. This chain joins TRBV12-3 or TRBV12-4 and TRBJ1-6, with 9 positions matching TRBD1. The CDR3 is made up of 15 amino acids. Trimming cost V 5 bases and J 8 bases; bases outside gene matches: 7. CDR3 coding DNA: TGTGCCAGCAGTATGAACCGGGACAGGGATTCACCCCTCCACTTT. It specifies CASSMNRDRDSPLHF.

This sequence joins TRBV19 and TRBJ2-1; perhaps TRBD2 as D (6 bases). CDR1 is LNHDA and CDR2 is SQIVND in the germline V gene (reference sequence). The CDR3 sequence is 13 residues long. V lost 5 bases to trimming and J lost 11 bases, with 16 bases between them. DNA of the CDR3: TGTGCCAGTAGTGCGGGGAGGTGGGGACAGCAGTTCTTC. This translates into CASSAGRWGQQFF.

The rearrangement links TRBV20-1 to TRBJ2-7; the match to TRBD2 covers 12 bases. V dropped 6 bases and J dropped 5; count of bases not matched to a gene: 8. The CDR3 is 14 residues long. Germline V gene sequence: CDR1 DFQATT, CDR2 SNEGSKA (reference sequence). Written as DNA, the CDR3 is TGCAGTGCAACGGGGACTAGCGGGTTACACGAGCAGTACTTC. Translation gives CSATGTSGLHEQYF.

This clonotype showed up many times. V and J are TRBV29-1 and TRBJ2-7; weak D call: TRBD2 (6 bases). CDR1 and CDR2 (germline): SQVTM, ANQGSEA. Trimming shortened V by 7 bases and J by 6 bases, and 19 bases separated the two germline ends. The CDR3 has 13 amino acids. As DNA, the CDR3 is TGCAGCGCCCGCCTGGAGGGCCCCTTCGAGCAGTACTTC. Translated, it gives CSARLEGPFEQYF.

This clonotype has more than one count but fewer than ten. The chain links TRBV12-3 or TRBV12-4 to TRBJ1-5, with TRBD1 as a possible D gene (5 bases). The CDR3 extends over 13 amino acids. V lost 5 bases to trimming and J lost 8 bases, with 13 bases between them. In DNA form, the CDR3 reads TGTGCCAGCAGTGGGGACGGGGGGGAGCCCCAGCATTTT. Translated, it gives CASSGDGGEPQHF.

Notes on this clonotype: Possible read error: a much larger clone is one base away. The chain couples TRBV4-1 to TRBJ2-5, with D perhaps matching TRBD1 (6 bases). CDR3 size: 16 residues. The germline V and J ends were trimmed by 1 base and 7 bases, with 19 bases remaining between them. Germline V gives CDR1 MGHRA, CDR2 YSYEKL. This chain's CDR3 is CASSQVTGMDLGTQYF. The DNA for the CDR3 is TGCGCCAGCAGCCAAGTTACAGGGATGGACTTAGGGACCCAGTACTTC.